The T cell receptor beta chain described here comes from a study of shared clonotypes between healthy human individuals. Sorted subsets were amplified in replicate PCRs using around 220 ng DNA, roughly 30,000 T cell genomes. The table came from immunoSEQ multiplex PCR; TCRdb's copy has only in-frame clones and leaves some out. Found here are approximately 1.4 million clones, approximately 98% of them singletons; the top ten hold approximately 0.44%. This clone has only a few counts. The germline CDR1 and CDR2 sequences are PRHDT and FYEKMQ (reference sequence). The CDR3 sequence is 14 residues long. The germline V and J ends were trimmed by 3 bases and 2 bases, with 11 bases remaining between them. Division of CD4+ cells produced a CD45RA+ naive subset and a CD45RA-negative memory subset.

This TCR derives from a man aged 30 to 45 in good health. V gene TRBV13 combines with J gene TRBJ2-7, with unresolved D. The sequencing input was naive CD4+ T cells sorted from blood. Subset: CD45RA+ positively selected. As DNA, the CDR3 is TGTGCCAGCAGCTTTTCCGGCAGCACCTACGAGCAGTACTTC. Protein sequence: CASSFSGSTYEQYF. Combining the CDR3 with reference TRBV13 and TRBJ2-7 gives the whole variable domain AAGVIQSPRHLIKEKRETATLKCYPIPRHDTVYWYQQGPGQDPQFLISFYEKMQSDKGSIPDRFSAQQFSDYHSELNMSSLELGDSALYFCASSFSGSTYEQYFGPGTRLTVT.